Reported below is one T cell receptor (beta chain). The data stem from a study of T cell changes during pregnancy in multiple sclerosis. Assay used: immunoSEQ multiplex PCR; TCRdb lists only in-frame clones, some missing. The repertoire holds 40,000 to 45,000 clones, with roughly 89% as singletons. V lost 6 bases, J lost 4 bases, and 19 bases lay in between. The CDR3 is 16 residues long. Germline lookup yields CDR1 SNHLY and CDR2 FYNNEI. The chain carries TRBV2 and TRBJ1-5; D not resolved. Sequencing was performed on CD4+ T cells from peripheral blood mononuclear cells, taken in the first trimester of pregnancy. This clonotype originated in a female donor with multiple sclerosis, enrolled in a pregnancy study. The CDR3 protein is CASRKGLAGGNQPQHF. For the CDR3, the DNA is TGTGCCAGCAGAAAAGGGTTAGCGGGAGGAAATCAGCCCCAGCATTTT.